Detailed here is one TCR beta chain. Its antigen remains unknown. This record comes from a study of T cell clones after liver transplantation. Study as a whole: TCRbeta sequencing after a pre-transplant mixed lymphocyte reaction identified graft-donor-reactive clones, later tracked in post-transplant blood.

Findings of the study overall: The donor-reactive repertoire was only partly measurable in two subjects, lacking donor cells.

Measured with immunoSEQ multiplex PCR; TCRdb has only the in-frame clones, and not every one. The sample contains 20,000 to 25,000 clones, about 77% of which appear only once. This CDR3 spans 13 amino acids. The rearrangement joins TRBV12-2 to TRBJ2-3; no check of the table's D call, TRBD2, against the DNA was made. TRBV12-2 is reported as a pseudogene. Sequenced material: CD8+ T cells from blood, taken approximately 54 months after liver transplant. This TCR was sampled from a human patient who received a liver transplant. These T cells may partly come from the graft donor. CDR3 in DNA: TGTGCAAGTCGCGAGGAGCGGAGGGGTACGCAGTATTTT. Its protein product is CASREERRGTQYF.